This passage covers 4 T cell receptor beta chains from one sample sequenced in a study of blood T cell dynamics during melanoma immunotherapy. Sequencing was performed with immunoSEQ multiplex PCR; in TCRdb, only in-frame clones are kept and a portion is missing. The sample carries about 17,000 clones, about 83% recorded once. The sample's time point: pre-treatment baseline. The material sequenced was blood, taken from a patient treated with checkpoint blockade. The receptor set was obtained from a human donor with melanoma.

This clone occurred once. The rearrangement joins TRBV29-1 to TRBJ2-6, with D maybe TRBD1 (5 bases). The CDR3 extends over 13 amino acids. CDR1 SQVTM and CDR2 ANQGSEA come from the germline V gene. Trimming pared 6 bases from V and 2 bases from J, leaving 8 bases between. CDR3 DNA sequence: TGCAGCGTCCCAGGGACTGGGGCCAACGTCCTGACTTTC. It is translated as CSVPGTGANVLTF.

The CDR3 protein is CASSAPTSGRQETQYF. DNA of the CDR3: TGCGCCAGCAGTGCGCCGACTAGCGGGAGGCAAGAGACCCAGTACTTC. The chain carries TRBV10-2 and TRBJ2-5; 13 positions match TRBD2. CDR1 and CDR2 from the germline V gene are WSHSY and SAAADI. J was trimmed by 2 bases and V by 4 bases; bases with no gene match: 4. There are 16 residues in the CDR3.

A single count supports this clone. The rearrangement uses TRBV7-2 and TRBJ2-1; D possibly corresponds to TRBD2 (6 bases). Deletions cut 6 bases from V and 4 bases from J, with 7 bases between. This CDR3 has 12 residues. Germline loops: CDR1 SGHTA, CDR2 FQGNSA. Here the CDR3 reads CASREGYNEQFF. CDR3 in DNA: TGTGCCAGCAGGGAGGGATACAATGAGCAGTTCTTC. Filled out from reference TRBV7-2 and TRBJ2-1, the complete variable domain reads GAGVSQSPSNKVTEKGKDVELRCDPISGHTALYWYRQSLGQGLEFLIYFQGNSAPDKSGLPSDRFSAERTGGSVSTLTIQRTQQEDSAVYLCASREGYNEQFFGPGTRLTVL.

The V call is TRBV28, the J call TRBJ1-5; D gene unclear. V lost 6 bases, J lost 1 base, and 7 bases lay in between. Germline V gives CDR1 MDHEN, CDR2 SYDVKM. This CDR3 is 13 amino acids long. The CDR3 region is CASSEISNQPQHF. In DNA form, the CDR3 reads TGTGCCAGCAGCGAAATAAGCAATCAGCCCCAGCATTTT.